This T cell receptor (beta chain) was observed in a study of tumor and adjacent non-tumor tissue in lung cancer. Background on the study: Some 3.9 million productive TCRbeta reads were obtained per sample on average.

Comment on this clonotype: Its antigen is still unknown. One end of the junction varies from germline; a read error may be responsible.

TCRbeta libraries were built with three rounds of nested PCR, modified from ARM-PCR. TCRdb recomputed calls from the multiplex PCR reads with MiXCR, one row per CDR3 protein. This table has 60,000 to 90,000 distinct CDR3 sequences, around two thirds appearing once. Findings and limits, study-wide: Compared with tumor, normal lung showed significantly lower TCR diversity.

No cell sorting was done before RNA was extracted from the tissue. Distant lung tissue was collected more than 3 cm away from the tumor edge. Between August and November 2014, newly diagnosed, chemotherapy-naive lung cancer patients underwent thoracic surgery in China. Sequencing was carried out using distant non-tumor lung tissue. The TCR comes from a woman aged 50 to 60 with non-small cell lung cancer.

The CDR3 here is CASIRTRGTGELSF. The DNA of the CDR3 is TGTGCCAGCATTAGGACACGGGGCACCGGGGAGCTGTCTTTT. The V call is TRBV12-3 or TRBV12-4, the J call TRBJ2-2, with D perhaps being TRBD1 or TRBD2 (5 bases each). The CDR3 is 14 residues long.